The next 9 T cell receptor beta chains were all read from a single sample in a study of blood T cell repertoires in COVID-19. The protocol was immunoSEQ multiplex PCR, while the TCRdb copy is restricted to in-frame clones and leaves out a portion. The repertoire has around 65,000 clones, about 81% of them found once; the top ten carry approximately 15%. Sequenced: peripheral blood. These receptors were taken from a man older than 75 with acute or convalescent COVID-19.

The chain couples TRBV15 to TRBJ1-2; D remains unclear. The CDR3 consists of 15 residues. V lost 0 bases, J lost 3 bases, and 11 bases lay in between. Germline lookup yields CDR1 LNHNV and CDR2 YYDKDF (reference sequence). The CDR3 DNA reads TGTGCCACCAGCAGAGATCACGCGGGAGACTATGGCTACACCTTC. Translation: CATSRDHAGDYGYTF.

The V and J genes are TRBV5-1 and TRBJ2-1; 9 nucleotides match TRBD2. This CDR3 comprises 15 residues. CDR1 SGHRS and CDR2 YFSETQ come from the germline V gene. V shed 0 bases, J shed 4 bases, and the junction held 2 bases outside the gene matches. The CDR3 nucleotides are TGCGCCAGCAGCTTGGACGCGGGGGGGTACAATGAGCAGTTCTTC. Translation: CASSLDAGGYNEQFF.

The chain joins TRBV7-9 to TRBJ2-3; 11 bases map to TRBD2. The CDR3 has 15 amino acids. Trimming removed 6 bases from V and 5 bases from J; junction bases left unmatched: 7. Germline CDR1 SEHNR, CDR2 FQNEAQ (reference sequence). The CDR3 DNA is TGTGCCAGCAGAATTAGCGGGGGGGCCATAGATACGCAGTATTTT. Protein sequence: CASRISGGAIDTQYF.

The chain has TRBV3-1 (or the pseudogene TRBV3-2) and TRBJ1-1; D not resolved. Germline V CDR1 and CDR2: LGHDT, YNNKEL (reference sequence). Trimming pared 0 bases from V and 1 base from J, leaving 6 bases between. The CDR3 is made up of 14 amino acids. CDR3: CASSQDRRNTEAFF. The DNA for the CDR3 is TGTGCCAGCAGCCAAGATCGGAGGAACACTGAAGCTTTCTTT.

This clone was seen a few times. The genes are TRBV11-2 and TRBJ1-2; D is ambiguous. This CDR3 has 12 amino acids. CDR1 and CDR2 (germline): SGHAT, FQNNGV. The V end lost 4 bases, the J end lost 8 bases, and 11 bases lay between the germline ends. This chain's CDR3 is CASSSEGDGYTF. The CDR3, as DNA: TGTGCCAGCAGCTCGGAGGGAGACGGCTACACCTTC.

The CDR3, as DNA: TGTGCCAGCAGCCAAGATGCAGCCAGGGGCTACACCTTC. It is translated as CASSQDAARGYTF. V gene TRBV4-2 combines with J gene TRBJ1-2; D remains ambiguous. The CDR3 spans 13 residues. Germline loops: CDR1 LGHNA, CDR2 YNFKEQ. The V gene lost 0 bases and the J gene lost 8 bases, with 10 bases spanning the gap.

V and J are TRBV9 and TRBJ2-7, with TRBD2 matching 13 bases. J gave up 3 bases and V 0 bases, and 0 bases lay outside the gene matches. This CDR3 region has 15 residues. Germline V lookup: CDR1 SGDLS, CDR2 YYNGEE. CDR3 residues: CASSVGLAGGYEQYF. The CDR3 nucleotides are TGTGCCAGCAGCGTAGGACTAGCGGGAGGCTACGAGCAGTACTTC. Filled out from reference TRBV9 and TRBJ2-7, the complete variable domain reads DSGVTQTPKHLITATGQRVTLRCSPRSGDLSVYWYQQSLDQGLQFLIQYYNGEERAKGNILERFSAQQFPDLHSELNLSSLELGDSALYFCASSVGLAGGYEQYFGPGTRLTVT.

The rearrangement links TRBV11-3 to TRBJ2-1, with TRBD1 identical over 8 bases. The CDR3 spans 14 residues. V dropped 3 bases and J dropped 6; count of bases not matched to a gene: 4. From germline, CDR1 is SGHNT and CDR2 YENEEA. The CDR3 sequence: CASSLDRAGNEQFF. CDR3 in DNA: TGTGCCAGCAGCTTGGACAGGGCAGGCAATGAGCAGTTCTTC. Filled out from reference TRBV11-3 and TRBJ2-1, the complete variable domain reads EAGVVQSPRYKIIEKKQPVAFWCNPISGHNTLYWYLQNLGQGPELLIRYENEEAVDDSQLPKDRFSAERLKGVDSTLKIQPAELGDSAVYLCASSLDRAGNEQFFGPGTRLTVL.

The chain joins TRBV5-1 to TRBJ2-7, with 8 bases matching TRBD1. The trim removed 3 bases at V and 2 bases at J, leaving 1 base unmatched. Germline V gene lookup returns CDR1 SGHRS and CDR2 YFSETQ. This CDR3 comprises 13 residues. The CDR3: CASSSGGAYEQYF. In DNA form, the CDR3 reads TGCGCCAGCAGCTCAGGGGGCGCCTACGAGCAGTACTTC.